This T cell receptor (beta chain) was retrieved from a study of blood T cell repertoires in COVID-19. Under the authors' procedure: Counts of nucleated cells, estimated from reference gene primer amplification, were obtained. Libraries were prepared by immunoSEQ multiplex PCR; TCRdb keeps only in-frame clonotypes and omits some of them. Clonal size and the V and J genes are those of that table, whereas D and trimming came from the DNA. The sample has roughly 250,000 clones; approximately 90% are singletons. V lost 10 bases to trimming and J lost 1 base, with 14 bases between them. The CDR3 has 13 residues. Germline lookup yields CDR1 LNHDA and CDR2 SQIVND (reference sequence). This clone occurred once.

This TCR came from a man between 40 and 49 years old who had recovered from COVID-19. The sample comprised PBMCs or T cells enriched from blood (not recorded which). The V call is TRBV19, the J call TRBJ2-7; TRBD1 might be the D (6 bases). The CDR3 bases are TGTGCCACAGCAGGGGAGAATTCCTACGAGCAGTACTTC. Amino acid sequence: CATAGENSYEQYF.